Below, 3 T cell receptor beta chains from the same sample are listed, as sequenced in a study of radiation and T cells in renal cell carcinoma. Assay: immunoSEQ multiplex PCR; the TCRdb copy retains only in-frame clones and omits some. The profile covers approximately 83,000 clones, with over 80% appearing a single time and roughly 8.8% taken by the ten largest. Specified time point: blood 4 weeks post-SBRT, at nephrectomy. Sample treatment: 15 Gy SBRT to primary tumor, nephrectomy 4 weeks later. Here the sequenced sample was blood, taken from a patient whose treatment included radiotherapy and nephrectomy. These receptors originate from a man aged 50-59 years with renal cell carcinoma.

This chain connects TRBV29-1 to TRBJ1-2; D remains ambiguous. Germline loops: CDR1 SQVTM, CDR2 ANQGSEA. The CDR3 length is 12 residues. The V gene lost 4 bases and the J gene lost 4 bases, with 10 bases spanning the gap. CDR3 sequence reads: CSVALRVYGYTF. The CDR3 region has the DNA TGCAGCGTTGCCCTTCGGGTCTATGGCTACACCTTC.

The chain couples TRBV5-8 to TRBJ2-7; 11 bases align to TRBD2. Per germline, CDR1 SGHTS and CDR2 YDEGEE. The junction had 14 bases not matched to a gene; V was cut back by 0 bases and J by 6 bases. This CDR3 has 18 amino acids. Written as DNA, the CDR3 is TGTGCCAGCAGCTTGGGACTAGCGGGAACCCCCAAGGATTCCGAGCAGTACTTC. This sequence encodes CASSLGLAGTPKDSEQYF.

V gene TRBV7-2 combines with J gene TRBJ1-2; D unclear. Germline V gives CDR1 SGHTA, CDR2 FQGNSA. The length of the CDR3 is 14 residues. Deletions cut 0 bases from V and 3 bases from J, with 8 bases between. The CDR3 DNA is TGTGCCAGCAGCTTAGCAACAGAGCACTATGGCTACACCTTC. It yields the protein CASSLATEHYGYTF.